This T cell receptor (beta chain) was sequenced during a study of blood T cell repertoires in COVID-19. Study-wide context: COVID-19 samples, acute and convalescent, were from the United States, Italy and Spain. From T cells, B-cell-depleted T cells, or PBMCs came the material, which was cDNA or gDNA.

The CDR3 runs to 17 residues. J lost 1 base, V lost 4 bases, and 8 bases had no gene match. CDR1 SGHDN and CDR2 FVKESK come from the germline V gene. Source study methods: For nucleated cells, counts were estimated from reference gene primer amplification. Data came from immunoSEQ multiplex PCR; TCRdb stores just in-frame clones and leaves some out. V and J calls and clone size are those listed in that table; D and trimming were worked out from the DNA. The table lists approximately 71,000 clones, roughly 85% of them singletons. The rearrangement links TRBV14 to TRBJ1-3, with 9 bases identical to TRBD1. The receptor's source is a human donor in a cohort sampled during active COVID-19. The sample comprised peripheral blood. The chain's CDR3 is CASSLRTGQGSGNTIYF. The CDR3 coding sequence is TGTGCCAGCAGCCTCCGTACGGGACAGGGTTCTGGAAACACCATATATTTT.